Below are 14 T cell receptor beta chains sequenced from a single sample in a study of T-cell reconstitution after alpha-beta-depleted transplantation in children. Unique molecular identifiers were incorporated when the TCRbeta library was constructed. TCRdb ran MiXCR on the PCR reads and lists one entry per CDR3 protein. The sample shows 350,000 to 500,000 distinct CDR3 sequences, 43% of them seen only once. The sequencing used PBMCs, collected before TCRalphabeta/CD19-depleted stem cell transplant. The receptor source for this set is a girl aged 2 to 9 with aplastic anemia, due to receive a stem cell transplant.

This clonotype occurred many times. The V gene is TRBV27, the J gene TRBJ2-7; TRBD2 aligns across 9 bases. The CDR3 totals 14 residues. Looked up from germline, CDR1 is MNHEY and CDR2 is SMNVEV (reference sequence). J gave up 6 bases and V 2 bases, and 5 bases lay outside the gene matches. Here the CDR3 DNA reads TGTGCCAGCAGTTTAAGGCTAGCGGGAACCGAGCAGTACTTC. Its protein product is CASSLRLAGTEQYF.

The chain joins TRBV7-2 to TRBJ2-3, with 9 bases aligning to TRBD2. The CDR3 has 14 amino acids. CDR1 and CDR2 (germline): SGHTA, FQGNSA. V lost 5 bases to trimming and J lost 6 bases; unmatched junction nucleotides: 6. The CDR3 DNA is TGTGCCAGCAGCCCTGGACTAGCGTGGGATACGCAGTATTTT. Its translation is CASSPGLAWDTQYF.

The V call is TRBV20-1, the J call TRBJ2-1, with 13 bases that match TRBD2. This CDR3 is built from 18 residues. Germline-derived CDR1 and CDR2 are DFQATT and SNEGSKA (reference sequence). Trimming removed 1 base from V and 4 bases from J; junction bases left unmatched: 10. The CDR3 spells CSARALWTSGSRYNEQFF. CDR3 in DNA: TGCAGTGCTAGAGCTCTATGGACTAGCGGGAGTCGGTACAATGAGCAGTTCTTC.

The chain's CDR3 is CASTARGPTDTQYF. The CDR3, as DNA: TGTGCCAGCACCGCCCGAGGGCCCACAGATACGCAGTATTTT. The chain employs TRBV12-3 or TRBV12-4 and TRBJ2-3; the D gene is possibly TRBD2 (5 bases). Deletions cut 7 bases from V and 2 bases from J, with 13 bases between. This CDR3 has 14 residues.

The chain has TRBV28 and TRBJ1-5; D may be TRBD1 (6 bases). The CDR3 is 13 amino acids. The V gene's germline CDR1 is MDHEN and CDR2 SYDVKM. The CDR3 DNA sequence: TGTGGGTGGGGGCTTAATAGCAATCAGCCCCAGCATTTT. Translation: CGWGLNSNQPQHF.

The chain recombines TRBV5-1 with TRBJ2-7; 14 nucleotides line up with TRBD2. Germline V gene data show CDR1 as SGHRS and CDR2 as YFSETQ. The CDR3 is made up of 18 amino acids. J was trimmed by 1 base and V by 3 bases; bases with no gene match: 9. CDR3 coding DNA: TGCGCCAGCAGCTCGATCGGGACTAGCGGGAGAGTTTCCTACGAGCAGTACTTC. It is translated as CASSSIGTSGRVSYEQYF.

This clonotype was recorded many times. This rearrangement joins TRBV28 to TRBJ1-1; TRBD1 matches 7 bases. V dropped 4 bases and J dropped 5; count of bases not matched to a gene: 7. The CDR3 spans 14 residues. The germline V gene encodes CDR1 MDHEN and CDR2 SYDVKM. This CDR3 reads CASSSGTARTEAFF. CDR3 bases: TGTGCCAGCAGTTCTGGGACAGCACGGACTGAAGCTTTCTTT.

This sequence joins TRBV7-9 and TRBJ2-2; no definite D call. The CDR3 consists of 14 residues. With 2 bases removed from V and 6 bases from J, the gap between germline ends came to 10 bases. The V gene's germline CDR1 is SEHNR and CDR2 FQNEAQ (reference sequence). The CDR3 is CASSLRGPAGELFF. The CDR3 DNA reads TGTGCCAGCAGCTTAAGAGGTCCGGCCGGGGAGCTGTTTTTT.

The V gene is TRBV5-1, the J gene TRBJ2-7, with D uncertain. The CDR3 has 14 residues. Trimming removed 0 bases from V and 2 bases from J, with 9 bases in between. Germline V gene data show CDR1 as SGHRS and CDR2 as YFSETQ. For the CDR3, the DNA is TGCGCCAGCAGCTTGGGTGCCCCAGCCTACGAGCAGTACTTC. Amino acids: CASSLGAPAYEQYF.

CDR3 bases: TGTGCCAGCAGCAGCGGACTAGCGGGAGGGCCGGTCACCGGGGAGCTGTTTTTT. Protein: CASSSGLAGGPVTGELFF. The J gene is TRBJ2-2, the V gene TRBV11-2, with TRBD2 matching 15 bases. CDR3 size: 18 residues. CDR1 is SGHAT, CDR2 FQNNGV, per germline. The V segment lost 5 bases and the J segment 4 bases; nucleotides outside the gene matches: 8.

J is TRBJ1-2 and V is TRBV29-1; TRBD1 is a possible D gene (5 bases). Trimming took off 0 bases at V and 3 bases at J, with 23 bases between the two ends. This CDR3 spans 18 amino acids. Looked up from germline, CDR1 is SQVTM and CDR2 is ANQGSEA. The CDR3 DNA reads TGCAGCGTTGAAGATGAACACGTGAGGAGGGCCAGGGACTATGGCTACACCTTC. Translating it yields CSVEDEHVRRARDYGYTF. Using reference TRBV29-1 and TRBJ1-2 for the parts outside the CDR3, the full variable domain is SAVISQKPSRDICQRGTSLTIQCQVDSQVTMMFWYRQQPGQSLTLIATANQGSEATYESGFVIDKFPISRPNLTFSTLTVSNMSPEDSSIYLCSVEDEHVRRARDYGYTFGSGTRLTVV.

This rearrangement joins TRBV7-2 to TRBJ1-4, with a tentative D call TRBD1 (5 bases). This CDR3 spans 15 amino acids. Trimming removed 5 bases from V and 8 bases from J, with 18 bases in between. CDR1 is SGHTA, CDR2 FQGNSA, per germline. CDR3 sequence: CASSQARREEEKLFF. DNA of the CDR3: TGTGCCAGCAGCCAGGCCCGCAGGGAGGAGGAAAAACTGTTTTTT.

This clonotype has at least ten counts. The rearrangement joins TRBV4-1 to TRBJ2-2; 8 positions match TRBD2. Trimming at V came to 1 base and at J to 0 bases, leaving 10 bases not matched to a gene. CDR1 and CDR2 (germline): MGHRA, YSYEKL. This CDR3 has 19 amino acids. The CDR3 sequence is CASSQGFGRASSNTGELFF. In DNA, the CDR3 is TGCGCCAGCAGCCAAGGGTTCGGGAGGGCCTCTTCGAACACCGGGGAGCTGTTTTTT.

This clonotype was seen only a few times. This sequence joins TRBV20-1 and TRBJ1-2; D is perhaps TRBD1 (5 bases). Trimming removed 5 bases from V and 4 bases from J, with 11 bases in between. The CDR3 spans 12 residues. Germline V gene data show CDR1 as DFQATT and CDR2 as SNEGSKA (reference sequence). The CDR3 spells CSASDSPYGYTF. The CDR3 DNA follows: TGCAGTGCTTCCGACAGCCCCTATGGCTACACCTTC.